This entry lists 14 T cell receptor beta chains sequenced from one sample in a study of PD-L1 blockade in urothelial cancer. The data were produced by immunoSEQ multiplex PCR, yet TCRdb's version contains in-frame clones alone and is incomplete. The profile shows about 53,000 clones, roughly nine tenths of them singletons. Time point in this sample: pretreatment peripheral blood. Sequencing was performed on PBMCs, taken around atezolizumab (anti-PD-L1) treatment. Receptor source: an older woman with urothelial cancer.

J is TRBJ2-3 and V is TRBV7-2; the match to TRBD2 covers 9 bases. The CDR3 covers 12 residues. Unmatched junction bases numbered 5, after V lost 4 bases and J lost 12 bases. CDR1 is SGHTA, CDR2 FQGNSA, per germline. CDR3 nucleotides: TGTGCCAGCAGCTCGTTAGCGGGGGCCCAGTATTTT. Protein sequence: CASSSLAGAQYF. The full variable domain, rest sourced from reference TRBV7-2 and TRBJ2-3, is GAGVSQSPSNKVTEKGKDVELRCDPISGHTALYWYRQSLGQGLEFLIYFQGNSAPDKSGLPSDRFSAERTGGSVSTLTIQRTQQEDSAVYLCASSSLAGAQYFGPGTRLTVL.

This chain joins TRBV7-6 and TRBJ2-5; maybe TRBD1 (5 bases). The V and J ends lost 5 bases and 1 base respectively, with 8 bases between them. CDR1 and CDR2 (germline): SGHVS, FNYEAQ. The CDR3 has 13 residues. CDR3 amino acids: CASSPTVQETQYF. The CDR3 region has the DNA TGTGCCAGCAGCCCGACAGTCCAAGAGACCCAGTACTTC.

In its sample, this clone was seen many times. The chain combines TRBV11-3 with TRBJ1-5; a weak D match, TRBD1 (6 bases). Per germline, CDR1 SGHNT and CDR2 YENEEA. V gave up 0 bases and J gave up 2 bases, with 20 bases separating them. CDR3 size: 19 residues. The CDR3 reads CASSLERGAVRTGNQPQHF. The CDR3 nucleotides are TGTGCCAGCAGCTTAGAACGGGGGGCGGTCCGGACGGGCAATCAGCCCCAGCATTTT.

Written as DNA, the CDR3 is TGCGCCAGCAGCCTTTTGACAGGGAGCAACTTGAACACTGAAGCTTTCTTT. Translating gives CASSLLTGSNLNTEAFF. The rearrangement uses TRBV5-1 and TRBJ1-1; 7 positions agree with TRBD1. Germline assignment: CDR1 SGHRS and CDR2 YFSETQ. CDR3 length: 17 amino acids. V shed 4 bases and J 0 bases; nucleotides not matched to a gene: 12.

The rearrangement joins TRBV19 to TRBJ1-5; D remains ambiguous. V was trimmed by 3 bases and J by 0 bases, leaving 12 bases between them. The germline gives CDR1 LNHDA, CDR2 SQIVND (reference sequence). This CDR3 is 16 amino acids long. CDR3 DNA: TGTGCCAGTAGTATTGGAGGTTCCTATAGCAATCAGCCCCAGCATTTT. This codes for CASSIGGSYSNQPQHF.

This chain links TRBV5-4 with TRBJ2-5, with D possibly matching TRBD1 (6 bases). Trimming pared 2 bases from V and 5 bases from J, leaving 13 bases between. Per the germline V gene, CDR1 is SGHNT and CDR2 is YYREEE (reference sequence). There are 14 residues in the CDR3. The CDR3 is CASSFPLQGETQYF. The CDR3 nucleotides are TGTGCCAGCAGCTTTCCGTTACAGGGCGAGACCCAGTACTTC.

The chain's CDR3 is CASSLTAGNYGYTF. The CDR3 coding sequence is TGTGCCAGCAGCTTAACCGCCGGGAACTATGGCTACACCTTC. The V and J genes are TRBV7-3 and TRBJ1-2, with D uncertain. The V and J ends lost 0 bases and 2 bases respectively, with 7 bases between them. The V gene's germline CDR1 is SGHTA and CDR2 FQGTGA. The CDR3 is 14 amino acids.

Here the CDR3 reads CASSQDSGVYGNTIYF. CDR3 DNA sequence: TGTGCCAGCAGCCAGGACTCAGGGGTTTATGGAAACACCATATATTTT. The chain carries TRBV14 and TRBJ1-3, with a tentative D call TRBD1 (6 bases). The CDR3 covers 16 residues. Germline V gene lookup returns CDR1 SGHDN and CDR2 FVKESK. V lost 3 bases to trimming and J lost 3 bases, with 15 bases between them.

CDR3 coding DNA: TGTGCCAGCAGCAGGACTACCTCTTACGAGCAGTACTTC. This codes for CASSRTTSYEQYF. V usage is TRBV6-5 and J usage is TRBJ2-7, with D perhaps matching TRBD2 (6 bases). The CDR3 runs to 13 residues. Trimming took off 6 bases at V and 4 bases at J, with 13 bases between the two ends. CDR1 MNHEY and CDR2 SVGAGI come from the germline V gene.

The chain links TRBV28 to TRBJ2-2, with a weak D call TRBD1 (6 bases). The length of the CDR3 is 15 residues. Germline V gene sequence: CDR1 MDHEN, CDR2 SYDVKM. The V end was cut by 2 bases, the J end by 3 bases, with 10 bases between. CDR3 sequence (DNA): TGTGCCAGCAGTTTAGTGACAGGACACACCGGGGAGCTGTTTTTT. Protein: CASSLVTGHTGELFF.

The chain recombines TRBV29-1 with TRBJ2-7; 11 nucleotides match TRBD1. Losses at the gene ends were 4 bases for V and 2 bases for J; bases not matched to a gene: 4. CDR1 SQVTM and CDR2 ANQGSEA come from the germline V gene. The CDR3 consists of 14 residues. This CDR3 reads CSVAGTGGTYEQYF. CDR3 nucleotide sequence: TGCAGCGTTGCCGGGACAGGGGGGACCTACGAGCAGTACTTC.

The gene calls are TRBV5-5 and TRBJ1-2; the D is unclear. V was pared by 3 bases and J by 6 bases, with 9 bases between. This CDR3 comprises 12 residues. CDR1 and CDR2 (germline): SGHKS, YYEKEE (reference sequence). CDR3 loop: CASSSLLDGYTF. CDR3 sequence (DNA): TGTGCCAGCAGCTCCCTTCTTGATGGCTACACCTTC. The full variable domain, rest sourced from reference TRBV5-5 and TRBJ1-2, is DAGVTQSPTHLIKTRGQQVTLRCSPISGHKSVSWYQQVLGQGPQFIFQYYEKEERGRGNFPDRFSARQFPNYSSELNVNALLLGDSALYLCASSSLLDGYTFGSGTRLTVV.

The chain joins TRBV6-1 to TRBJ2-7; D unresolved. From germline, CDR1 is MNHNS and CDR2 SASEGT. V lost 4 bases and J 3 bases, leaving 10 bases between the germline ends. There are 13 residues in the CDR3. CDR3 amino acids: CASSGPGFYEQYF. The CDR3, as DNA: TGTGCCAGCAGTGGACCCGGGTTCTACGAGCAGTACTTC.

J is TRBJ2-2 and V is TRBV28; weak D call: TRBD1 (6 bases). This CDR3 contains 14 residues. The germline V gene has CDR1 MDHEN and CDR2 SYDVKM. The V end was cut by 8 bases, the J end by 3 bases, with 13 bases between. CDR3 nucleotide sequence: TGTGCCAGCGGAACGACAGGATACACCGGGGAGCTGTTTTTT. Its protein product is CASGTTGYTGELFF.